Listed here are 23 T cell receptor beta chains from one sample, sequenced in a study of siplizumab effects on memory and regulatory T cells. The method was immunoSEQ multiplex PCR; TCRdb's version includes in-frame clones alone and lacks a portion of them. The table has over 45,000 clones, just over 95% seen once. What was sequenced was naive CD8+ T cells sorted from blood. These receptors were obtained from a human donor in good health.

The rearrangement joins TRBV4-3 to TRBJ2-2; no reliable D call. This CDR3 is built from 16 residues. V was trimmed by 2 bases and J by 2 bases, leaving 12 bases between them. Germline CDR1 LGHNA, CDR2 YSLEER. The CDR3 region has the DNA TGCGCCAGCAGCCAATGGCTCGGCCAAAACACCGGGGAGCTGTTTTTT. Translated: CASSQWLGQNTGELFF.

DNA of the CDR3: TGTGCCAGCAGTGAAGTTGGTCGGGGGACCGGGGCCAAAAACATTCAGTACTTC. Amino acid sequence: CASSEVGRGTGAKNIQYF. V and J are TRBV6-1 and TRBJ2-4; tentative D call: TRBD2 (6 bases). CDR1 and CDR2 from the germline V gene are MNHNS and SASEGT. Trimming shortened V by 1 base and J by 1 base, and 17 bases separated the two germline ends. CDR3 size: 18 residues.

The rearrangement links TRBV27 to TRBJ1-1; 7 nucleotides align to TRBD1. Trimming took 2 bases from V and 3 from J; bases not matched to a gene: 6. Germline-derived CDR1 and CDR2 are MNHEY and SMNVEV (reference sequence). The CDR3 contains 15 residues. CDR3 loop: CASSLKARGHTEAFF. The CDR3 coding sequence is TGTGCCAGCAGTTTAAAAGCAAGGGGGCACACTGAAGCTTTCTTT.

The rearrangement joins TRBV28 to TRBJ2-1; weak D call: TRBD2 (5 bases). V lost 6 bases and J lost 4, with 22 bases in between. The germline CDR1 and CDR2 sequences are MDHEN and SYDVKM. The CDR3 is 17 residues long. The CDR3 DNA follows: TGTGCCAGCAGCCTTAGTGGGCTGCCCTCGGGATACAATGAGCAGTTCTTC. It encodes CASSLSGLPSGYNEQFF.

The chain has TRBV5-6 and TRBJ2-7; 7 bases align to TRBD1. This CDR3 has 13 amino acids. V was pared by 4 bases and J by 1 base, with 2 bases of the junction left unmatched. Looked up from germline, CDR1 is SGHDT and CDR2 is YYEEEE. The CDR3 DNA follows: TGTGCCAGCAGCGCACAGGGGTCCTACGAGCAGTACTTC. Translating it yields CASSAQGSYEQYF.

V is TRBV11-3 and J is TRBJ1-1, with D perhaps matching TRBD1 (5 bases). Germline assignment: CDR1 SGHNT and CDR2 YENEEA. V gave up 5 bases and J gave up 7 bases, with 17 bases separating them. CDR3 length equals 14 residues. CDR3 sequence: CASSPRGGVDEAFF. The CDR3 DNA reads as TGTGCCAGCAGCCCCCGGGGGGGGGTGGATGAAGCTTTCTTT.

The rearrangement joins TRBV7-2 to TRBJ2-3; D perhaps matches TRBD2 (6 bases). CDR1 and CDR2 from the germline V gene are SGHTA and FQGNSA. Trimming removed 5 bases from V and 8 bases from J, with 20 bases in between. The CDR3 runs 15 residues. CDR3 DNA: TGTGCCAGCAGCCCCATCGGGGGAGGACTTGGTACGCAGTATTTT. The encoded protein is CASSPIGGGLGTQYF.

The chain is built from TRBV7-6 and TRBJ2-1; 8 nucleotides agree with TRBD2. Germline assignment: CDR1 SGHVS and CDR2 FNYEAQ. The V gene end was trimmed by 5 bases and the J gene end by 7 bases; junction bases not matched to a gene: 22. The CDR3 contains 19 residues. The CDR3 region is CASSTTPGVAGTSENEQFF. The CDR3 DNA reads TGTGCCAGCAGCACCACCCCGGGGGTAGCGGGAACTTCGGAGAATGAGCAGTTCTTC.

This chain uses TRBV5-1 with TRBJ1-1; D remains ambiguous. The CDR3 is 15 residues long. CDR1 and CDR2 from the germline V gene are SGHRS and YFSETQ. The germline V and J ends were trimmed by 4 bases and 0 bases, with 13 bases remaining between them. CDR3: CASSLDGILNTEAFF. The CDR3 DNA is TGCGCCAGCAGCCTGGATGGCATTCTGAACACTGAAGCTTTCTTT.

The CDR3 loop is CASSQERATHEQYF. CDR3 bases: TGTGCCAGCAGCCAAGAAAGGGCCACCCACGAGCAGTACTTC. The gene calls are TRBV14 and TRBJ2-7, with no clear D. The CDR3 has 14 residues. Looked up from germline, CDR1 is SGHDN and CDR2 is FVKESK. V lost 0 bases and J lost 5, with 11 bases in between.

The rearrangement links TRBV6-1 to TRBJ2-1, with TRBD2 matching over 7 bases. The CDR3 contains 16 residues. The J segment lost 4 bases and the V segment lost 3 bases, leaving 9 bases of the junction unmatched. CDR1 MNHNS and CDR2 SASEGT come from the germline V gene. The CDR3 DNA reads TGTGCCAGCAGTGAGCAGGAACTAGCGCCTTACAATGAGCAGTTCTTC. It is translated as CASSEQELAPYNEQFF.

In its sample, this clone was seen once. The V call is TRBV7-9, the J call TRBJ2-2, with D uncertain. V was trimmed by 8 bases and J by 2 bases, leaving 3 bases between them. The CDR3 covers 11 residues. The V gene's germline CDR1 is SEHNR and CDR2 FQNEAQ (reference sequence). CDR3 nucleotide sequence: TGTGCCAGCGGTAACACCGGGGAGCTGTTTTTT. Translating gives CASGNTGELFF.

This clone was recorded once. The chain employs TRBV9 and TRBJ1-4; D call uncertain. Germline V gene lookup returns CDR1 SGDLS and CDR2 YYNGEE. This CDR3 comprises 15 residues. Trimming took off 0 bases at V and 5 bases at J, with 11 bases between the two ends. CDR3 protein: CASSVAPVGNEKLFF. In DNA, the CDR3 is TGTGCCAGCAGCGTAGCTCCGGTGGGAAATGAAAAACTGTTTTTT.

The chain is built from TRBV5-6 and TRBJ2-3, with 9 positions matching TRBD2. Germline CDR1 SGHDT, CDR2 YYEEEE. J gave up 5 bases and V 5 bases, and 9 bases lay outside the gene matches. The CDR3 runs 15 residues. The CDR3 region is CASRVWSGRLDTQYF. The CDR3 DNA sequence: TGTGCCAGCAGGGTTTGGAGCGGGAGGTTAGATACGCAGTATTTT.

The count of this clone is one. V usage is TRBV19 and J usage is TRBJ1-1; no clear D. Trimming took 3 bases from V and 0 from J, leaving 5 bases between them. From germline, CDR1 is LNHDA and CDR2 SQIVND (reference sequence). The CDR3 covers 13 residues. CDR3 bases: TGTGCCAGTAGTATGGCCATGAACACTGAAGCTTTCTTT. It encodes CASSMAMNTEAFF.

The CDR3 DNA is TGCAGTGCTCCCGGAGGCTACACCTTC. It yields the protein CSAPGGYTF. The chain carries TRBV20-1 and TRBJ1-2; D is unclear. Germline V CDR1 and CDR2: DFQATT, SNEGSKA (reference sequence). This CDR3 comprises 9 residues. Trimming stripped 5 bases from V and 8 bases from J, with 6 bases between.

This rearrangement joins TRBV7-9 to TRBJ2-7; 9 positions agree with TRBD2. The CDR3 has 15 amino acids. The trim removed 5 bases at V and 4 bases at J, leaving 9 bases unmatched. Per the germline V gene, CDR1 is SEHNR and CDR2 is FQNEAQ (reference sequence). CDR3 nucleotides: TGTGCCAGCAGCGAAGACTATAGCGGGAGTTACGAGCAGTACTTC. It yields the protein CASSEDYSGSYEQYF.

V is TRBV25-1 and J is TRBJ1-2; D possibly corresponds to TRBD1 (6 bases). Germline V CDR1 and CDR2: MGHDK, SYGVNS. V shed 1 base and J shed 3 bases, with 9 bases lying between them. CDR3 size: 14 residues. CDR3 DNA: TGTGCCAGCAGTGAATGGTCAGGGGACTATGGCTACACCTTC. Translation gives CASSEWSGDYGYTF.

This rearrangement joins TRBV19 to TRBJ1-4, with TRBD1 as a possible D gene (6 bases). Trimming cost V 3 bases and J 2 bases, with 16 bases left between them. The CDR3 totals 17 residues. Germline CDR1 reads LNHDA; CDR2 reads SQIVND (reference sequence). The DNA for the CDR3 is TGTGCCAGTAGTATTATACCAGGGGAATGGACTAATGAAAAACTGTTTTTT. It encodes CASSIIPGEWTNEKLFF.

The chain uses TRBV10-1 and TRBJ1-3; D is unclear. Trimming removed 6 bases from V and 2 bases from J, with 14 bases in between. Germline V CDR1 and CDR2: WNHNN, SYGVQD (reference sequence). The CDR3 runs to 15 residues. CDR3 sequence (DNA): TGCGCCAGCAGCGAAATGGGAGGTCCTGGAAACACCATATATTTT. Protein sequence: CASSEMGGPGNTIYF.

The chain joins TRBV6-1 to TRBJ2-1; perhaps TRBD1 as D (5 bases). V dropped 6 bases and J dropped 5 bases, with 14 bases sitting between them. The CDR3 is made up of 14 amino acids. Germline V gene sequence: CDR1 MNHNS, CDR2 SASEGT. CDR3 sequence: CASRGQFGDNEQFF. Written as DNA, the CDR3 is TGTGCCAGCAGAGGACAATTTGGGGACAATGAGCAGTTCTTC.

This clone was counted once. Written as DNA, the CDR3 is TGTGCCAGCAGCTTAGTAGGGGCGGGACCATTCCACAATGAGCAGTTCTTC. This encodes CASSLVGAGPFHNEQFF. V is TRBV7-2 and J is TRBJ2-1, with D perhaps matching TRBD2 (6 bases). With 1 base removed from V and 5 bases from J, the gap between germline ends came to 18 bases. The CDR3 sequence is 17 residues long. The germline CDR1 and CDR2 sequences are SGHTA and FQGNSA.

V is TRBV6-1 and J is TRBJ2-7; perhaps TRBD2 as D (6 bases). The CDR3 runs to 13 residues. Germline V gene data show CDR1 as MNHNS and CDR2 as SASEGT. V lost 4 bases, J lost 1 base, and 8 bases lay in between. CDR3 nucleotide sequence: TGTGCCAGCAGTGGGGACTTATCCTACGAGCAGTACTTC. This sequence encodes CASSGDLSYEQYF.